The T cell receptor beta chain under discussion was sequenced for a study of T cells in localized non-small cell lung cancer. Method: immunoSEQ multiplex PCR; TCRdb's copy keeps in-frame clones and lacks some. The data hold 40,000 to 50,000 clones, with roughly 86% observed a single time. Germline loops: CDR1 KGHSH, CDR2 LQKENI. The CDR3 loop spans 13 amino acids. The germline V and J ends were trimmed by 6 bases and 1 base, with 9 bases remaining between them. The J gene is TRBJ1-1, the V gene TRBV18, with D hard to call. The sample here was peripheral blood, taken before any cancer treatment. The clonotype originates from a female donor aged 60 or older with stage I squamous cell lung carcinoma. This CDR3 reads CASSERENTEAFF. The CDR3 nucleotides read TGTGCCAGCTCGGAAAGAGAGAACACTGAAGCTTTCTTT.